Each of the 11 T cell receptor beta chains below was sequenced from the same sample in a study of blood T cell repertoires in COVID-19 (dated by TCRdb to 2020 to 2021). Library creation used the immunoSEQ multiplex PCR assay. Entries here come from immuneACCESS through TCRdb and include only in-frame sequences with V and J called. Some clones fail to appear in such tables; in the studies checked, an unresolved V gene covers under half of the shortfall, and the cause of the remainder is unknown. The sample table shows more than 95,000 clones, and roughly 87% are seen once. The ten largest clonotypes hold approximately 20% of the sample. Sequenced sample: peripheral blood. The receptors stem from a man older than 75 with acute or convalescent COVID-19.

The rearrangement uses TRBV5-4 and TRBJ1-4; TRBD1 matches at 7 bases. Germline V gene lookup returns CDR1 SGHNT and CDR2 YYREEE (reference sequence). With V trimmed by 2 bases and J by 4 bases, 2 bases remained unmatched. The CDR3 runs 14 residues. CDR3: CASSLQGINEKLFF. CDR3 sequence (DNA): TGTGCCAGCAGCTTACAGGGGATTAATGAAAAACTGTTTTTT.

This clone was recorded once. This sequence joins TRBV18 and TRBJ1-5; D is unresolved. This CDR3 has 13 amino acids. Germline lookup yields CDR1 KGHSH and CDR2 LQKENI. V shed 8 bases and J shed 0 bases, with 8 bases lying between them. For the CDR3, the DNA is TGTGCCAGCACTTACGGTAGCAATCAGCCCCAGCATTTT. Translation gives CASTYGSNQPQHF.

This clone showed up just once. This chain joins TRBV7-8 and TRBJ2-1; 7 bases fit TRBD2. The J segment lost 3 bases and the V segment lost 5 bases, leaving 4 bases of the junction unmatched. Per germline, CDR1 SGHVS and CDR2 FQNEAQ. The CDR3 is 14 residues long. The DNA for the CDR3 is TGTGCCAGCAGCCAGTCGGGGGGCTACAATGAGCAGTTCTTC. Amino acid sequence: CASSQSGGYNEQFF.

The CDR3: CASSLVLQGRADTQYF. DNA for the CDR3: TGTGCCAGCAGCTTAGTCCTACAGGGTAGGGCAGATACGCAGTATTTT. The chain employs TRBV7-9 and TRBJ2-3, with D possibly being TRBD1 (6 bases). There are 16 residues in the CDR3. The germline V gene has CDR1 SEHNR and CDR2 FQNEAQ (reference sequence). V was pared by 1 base and J by 4 bases, with 15 bases between.

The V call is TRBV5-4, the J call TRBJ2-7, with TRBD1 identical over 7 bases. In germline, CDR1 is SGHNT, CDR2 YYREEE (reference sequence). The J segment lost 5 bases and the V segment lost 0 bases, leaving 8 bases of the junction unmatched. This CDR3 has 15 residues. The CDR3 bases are TGTGCCAGCAGCTTGGCCGCAGGGGGAATCAACGAGCAGTACTTC. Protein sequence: CASSLAAGGINEQYF.

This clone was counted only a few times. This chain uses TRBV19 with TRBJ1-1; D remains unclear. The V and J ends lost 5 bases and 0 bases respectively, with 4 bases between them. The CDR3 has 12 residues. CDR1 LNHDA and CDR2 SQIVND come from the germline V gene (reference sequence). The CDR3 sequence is CASSSMNTEAFF. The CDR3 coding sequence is TGTGCCAGTAGTTCAATGAACACTGAAGCTTTCTTT.

CDR3 DNA sequence: TGTGCCAGCAGCCCCAGGGAGGAACTAGCGGGGCAGACCCAGTACTTC. This sequence encodes CASSPREELAGQTQYF. The rearrangement links TRBV9 to TRBJ2-5; TRBD2 aligns across 10 bases. Germline assignment: CDR1 SGDLS and CDR2 YYNGEE. V gave up 4 bases and J gave up 6 bases; unmatched junction bases: 12. The CDR3 length is 16 residues.

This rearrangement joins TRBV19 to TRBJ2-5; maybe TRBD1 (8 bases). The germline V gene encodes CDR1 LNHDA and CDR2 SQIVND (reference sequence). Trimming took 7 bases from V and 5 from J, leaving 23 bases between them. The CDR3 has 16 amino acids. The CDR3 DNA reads TGTGCCAGTAAGGGGAGGGGACCGAGACAGGGGGAGACCCAGTACTTC. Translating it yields CASKGRGPRQGETQYF.

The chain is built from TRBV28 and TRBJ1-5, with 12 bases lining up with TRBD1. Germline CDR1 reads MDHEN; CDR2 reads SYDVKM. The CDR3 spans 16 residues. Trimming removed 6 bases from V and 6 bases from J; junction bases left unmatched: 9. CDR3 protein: CASSTPGQGAAQPQHF. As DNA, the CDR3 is TGTGCCAGCAGCACTCCGGGACAGGGGGCGGCTCAGCCCCAGCATTTT.

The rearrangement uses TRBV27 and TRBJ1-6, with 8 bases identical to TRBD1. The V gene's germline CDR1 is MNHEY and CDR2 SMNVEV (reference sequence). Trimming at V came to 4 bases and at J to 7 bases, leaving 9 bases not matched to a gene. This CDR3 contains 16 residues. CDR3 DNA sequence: TGTGCCAGCAGTTCTAGGACAGGGCAGTGGAATTCACCCCTCCACTTT. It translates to CASSSRTGQWNSPLHF.

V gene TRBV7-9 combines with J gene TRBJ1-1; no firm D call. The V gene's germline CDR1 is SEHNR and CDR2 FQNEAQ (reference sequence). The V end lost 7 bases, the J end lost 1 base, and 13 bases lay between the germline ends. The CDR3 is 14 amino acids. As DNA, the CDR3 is TGTGCCAGCACCCGAGAGGTCCGGAACACTGAAGCTTTCTTT. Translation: CASTREVRNTEAFF. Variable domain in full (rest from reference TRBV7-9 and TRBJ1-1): DTGVSQNPRHKITKRGQNVTFRCDPISEHNRLYWYRQTLGQGPEFLTYFQNEAQLEKSRLLSDRFSAERPKGSFSTLEIQRTEQGDSAMYLCASTREVRNTEAFFGQGTRLTVV.